Presented here are 19 T cell receptor beta chains from one specimen sequenced in a study of monozygotic twins with inflammatory bowel disease. TCRdb re-called the 5' RACE reads; one entry per CDR3 protein, DNA not given. The listing records around 450,000 distinct CDR3 sequences. The sample was blood. The receptors were sampled from a human donor with ulcerative colitis or Crohn's disease, or a healthy co-twin of an affected twin (not recorded which).

V gene TRBV30 combines with J gene TRBJ2-7. CDR1 GTSNPN and CDR2 SVGIG come from the germline V gene (reference sequence). The CDR3 contains 12 residues. CDR3: CAWSVAGDEQYF. Looking up the rest from reference TRBV30 and TRBJ2-7 gives the full variable domain: SQTIHQWPATLVQPVGSPLSLECTVEGTSNPNLYWYRQAAGRGLQLLFYSVGIGQISSEVPQNLSASRPQDRQFILSSKKLLLSDSGFYLCAWSVAGDEQYFGPGTRLTVT.

The J gene is TRBJ2-5, the V gene TRBV19; TCRdb's assignment of TRBD2 cannot be checked, as there is no DNA. CDR1 and CDR2 from the germline V gene are LNHDA and SQIVND (reference sequence). The CDR3 spans 16 residues. The CDR3 region is CASSMARGRNQETQYF.

The rearrangement joins TRBV29-1 to TRBJ2-5; the TCRdb call, TRBD1, lacks DNA for checking. The CDR3 covers 13 residues. CDR1 and CDR2 (germline): SQVTM, ANQGSEA. CDR3 sequence reads: CSVERDSQETQYF.

The chain joins TRBV12-3 or TRBV12-4 to TRBJ2-2; the D call from TCRdb, TRBD1, cannot be confirmed without DNA. The CDR3 has 15 amino acids. The CDR3 sequence is CASSLSAAGTGELFF.

The chain carries TRBV7-3 and TRBJ2-1; the TCRdb call, TRBD1, lacks DNA for checking. This CDR3 has 18 amino acids. Germline V gives CDR1 SGHTA, CDR2 FQGTGA. This CDR3 is CASSSRADSLTSYNEQFF.

The V call is TRBV7-3, the J call TRBJ1-2. Germline V CDR1 and CDR2: SGHTA, FQGTGA. This CDR3 has 15 residues. CDR3 loop: CASSSMGGPYYGYTF.

J is TRBJ2-7 and V is TRBV5-4; absent DNA, TCRdb's TRBD2 call cannot be checked. The CDR3 is 13 residues long. Germline V gene data show CDR1 as SGHNT and CDR2 as YYREEE (reference sequence). The CDR3 loop is CASSLPFSGEQYF.

The rearrangement links TRBV19 to TRBJ2-7. The CDR3 consists of 13 residues. Germline CDR1 LNHDA, CDR2 SQIVND (reference sequence). CDR3 sequence: CASSKAASYEQYF.

This sequence joins TRBV5-1 and TRBJ2-7; there is no DNA to check the TCRdb D call of TRBD1. This CDR3 is built from 17 residues. Germline values: CDR1 SGHRS, CDR2 YFSETQ. The CDR3 spells CASSPGGGTMKTYEQYF.

The chain combines TRBV29-1 with TRBJ2-3; there is no DNA to check the TCRdb D call of TRBD1. CDR1 is SQVTM, CDR2 ANQGSEA, per germline. The CDR3 covers 14 residues. CDR3 amino acids: CSVASGGGTDTQYF.

The gene calls are TRBV20-1 and TRBJ2-1; the TCRdb call, TRBD2, lacks DNA for checking. The CDR3 is 11 residues long. Per germline, CDR1 DFQATT and CDR2 SNEGSKA (reference sequence). CDR3 sequence: CSAEDVNEQFF.

The chain employs TRBV6-2 or TRBV6-3 and TRBJ2-2; TCRdb's D gene call, TRBD1, goes unchecked for lack of DNA. Germline CDR1 and CDR2: MNHEY and SVGEGT. The CDR3 spans 16 residues. CDR3 protein: CASSTRTGKNTGELFF.

This sequence joins TRBV29-1 and TRBJ2-5; checking the TCRdb D call of TRBD1 is not possible without DNA. This CDR3 is 12 amino acids long. The germline V gene encodes CDR1 SQVTM and CDR2 ANQGSEA. CDR3 loop: CSWAPGEETQYF.

V and J are TRBV6-2 or TRBV6-3 and TRBJ2-2; lacking DNA, the TRBD1 call made by TCRdb goes unchecked. The CDR3 covers 12 residues. CDR1 and CDR2 (germline): MNHEY, SVGEGT. The CDR3 sequence: CASSRGYRELFF.

The chain has TRBV12-3 or TRBV12-4 and TRBJ2-3. The CDR3 spans 12 residues. The CDR3 is CASSFIPDTQYF.

The V gene is TRBV29-1, the J gene TRBJ2-1; the D gene TCRdb calls, TRBD1, cannot be checked with no DNA. The CDR3 loop spans 13 amino acids. The germline gives CDR1 SQVTM, CDR2 ANQGSEA. The CDR3 loop is CSVGGTLNRGQFF.

The gene calls are TRBV30 and TRBJ1-6; TCRdb selects TRBD1, and the lack of DNA leaves this call unchecked. This CDR3 region has 15 residues. Germline assignment: CDR1 GTSNPN and CDR2 SVGIG (reference sequence). Here the CDR3 reads CAWSVLTGKSSPLHF.

The chain couples TRBV11-2 to TRBJ2-7; the TRBD1 assignment by TCRdb is unverifiable without DNA. Germline CDR1 is SGHAT and CDR2 is FQNNGV. The CDR3 spans 14 residues. The chain's CDR3 is CASSLKGGGYEQYF.

The chain recombines TRBV2 with TRBJ2-7; TCRdb outputs TRBD2, but without DNA this stays unchecked. Germline V gene sequence: CDR1 SNHLY, CDR2 FYNNEI. The CDR3 length is 12 residues. CDR3 protein: CASSSDSGEQYF. The full variable domain, with the rest looked up from reference TRBV2 and TRBJ2-7, is EPEVTQTPSHQVTQMGQEVILRCVPISNHLYFYWYRQILGQKVEFLVSFYNNEISEKSEIFDDQFSVERPDGSNFTLKIRSTKLEDSAMYFCASSSDSGEQYFGPGTRLTVT.